The next 32 T cell receptor beta chains were all read from a single sample in a study of cytomegalovirus exposure and HLA in healthy donors. The PCR employed 60 Vbeta primers together with 13 Jbeta primers. Generated by immunoSEQ multiplex PCR, the TCRdb table keeps only in-frame clones and is missing some. This sample has around 120,000 clones; 15% to 17% occur once, and the top ten carry 1.5% to 2%. The sample was PBMCs. These receptors were taken from a woman aged 18-29 years in good health and CMV-seronegative.

The chain has TRBV4-1 and TRBJ2-7; a weak D match, TRBD2 (6 bases). The V end was cut by 4 bases, the J end by 7 bases, with 17 bases between. CDR1 MGHRA and CDR2 YSYEKL come from the germline V gene. This CDR3 contains 14 residues. The CDR3 loop is CASSRDLGTREQYF. CDR3 nucleotides: TGCGCCAGCAGCCGGGACTTGGGGACGCGGGAGCAGTACTTC.

This clone was seen once. V is TRBV30 and J is TRBJ1-2, with TRBD1 matching over 7 bases. The CDR3 has 14 amino acids. V dropped 6 bases and J dropped 3; count of bases not matched to a gene: 10. Germline CDR1 is GTSNPN and CDR2 is SVGIG (reference sequence). In DNA, the CDR3 is TGTGCCTGCACAGGGGTCGGTTGGGACTATGGCTACACCTTC. Translated: CACTGVGWDYGYTF.

The chain couples TRBV6-6 to TRBJ1-5; D may be TRBD1 (5 bases). Trimming shortened V by 2 bases and J by 7 bases, and 12 bases separated the two germline ends. CDR3 length: 14 amino acids. CDR1 and CDR2 from the germline V gene are MNHNY and SVGAGI (reference sequence). The CDR3 is CASSYGGSVQPQHF. DNA for the CDR3: TGTGCCAGCAGTTACGGGGGGTCTGTACAGCCCCAGCATTTT.

This clone was counted between two and nine times. An end of the junction does not agree with germline; a read error may underlie this. J is TRBJ2-7 and V is TRBV7-8; D is undetermined. Germline lookup yields CDR1 SGHVS and CDR2 FQNEAQ. The CDR3 extends over 14 amino acids. The CDR3 sequence: CASSSRPRPHERYF. The CDR3 DNA follows: TGTGCCAGCAGCTCTCGGCCCAGACCACATGAGCGGTACTTC.

This rearrangement joins TRBV10-2 to TRBJ2-7; TRBD2 matches 13 bases. The ends lost 8 bases at V and 6 bases at J; junction bases unmatched: 16. This CDR3 comprises 17 residues. Germline V gives CDR1 WSHSY, CDR2 SAAADI. CDR3 nucleotides: TGCGCCAGCTCTGGTCTAAGGACTAGCGGGAGAATGGGCGAGCAGTACTTC. Protein product: CASSGLRTSGRMGEQYF.

This clone was detected a few times. The rearrangement links TRBV6-6 to TRBJ1-1; possible D gene TRBD1, 5 bases. The V gene lost 6 bases and the J gene lost 4 bases, with 12 bases spanning the gap. The CDR3 loop spans 13 amino acids. Per germline, CDR1 MNHNY and CDR2 SVGAGI (reference sequence). The CDR3 sequence is CASRPRGSTEAFF. DNA of the CDR3: TGTGCCAGCAGGCCCCGGGGGAGCACTGAAGCTTTCTTT.

In this sample, this clone turned up a few times. The J gene is TRBJ1-4, the V gene TRBV5-8, with a weak D call TRBD1 (6 bases). Trimming cost V 2 bases and J 8 bases, with 10 bases left between them. Per the germline V gene, CDR1 is SGHTS and CDR2 is YDEGEE. The CDR3 totals 13 residues. CDR3 loop: CASSLTGPEKLFF. The CDR3 bases are TGTGCCAGCAGCTTAACAGGGCCCGAAAAACTGTTTTTT.

The chain uses TRBV18 and TRBJ2-5, with D perhaps TRBD2 (6 bases). Trimming took 2 bases from V and 5 from J, leaving 9 bases between them. The CDR3 consists of 13 residues. Germline V gene sequence: CDR1 KGHSH, CDR2 LQKENI. The CDR3 DNA follows: TGTGCCAGCTCACCATCGGGGGATGAGACCCAGTACTTC. The encoded protein is CASSPSGDETQYF.

This clone has more than one count but fewer than ten. J is TRBJ1-2 and V is TRBV7-3, with no clear D. This CDR3 has 14 residues. The V gene lost 0 bases and the J gene lost 7 bases, with 12 bases spanning the gap. Germline loops: CDR1 SGHTA, CDR2 FQGTGA. Here the CDR3 reads CASSLTSGDRGYTF. CDR3 DNA: TGTGCCAGCAGCTTAACGAGCGGGGATCGTGGCTACACCTTC.

This clone turned up a few times. As DNA, the CDR3 is TGCGCCAGCAGCTCCTCTGTGGGGGGCTACAATGAGCAGTTCTTC. Protein: CASSSSVGGYNEQFF. The chain uses TRBV5-1 and TRBJ2-1; D is possibly TRBD2 (6 bases). Germline CDR1 is SGHRS and CDR2 is YFSETQ. This CDR3 spans 15 amino acids. V shed 3 bases and J shed 3 bases, with 13 bases lying between them.

The chain employs TRBV6-5 and TRBJ2-1, with D unclear. The CDR3 extends over 15 amino acids. Trimming left V 2 bases short and J 0 bases short, with 8 bases between. The germline gives CDR1 MNHEY, CDR2 SVGAGI. The DNA for the CDR3 is TGTGCCAGCAGTTACCGATTCAGCTCCTACAATGAGCAGTTCTTC. Protein product: CASSYRFSSYNEQFF.

V and J are TRBV6-4 and TRBJ2-5, with 8 bases that match TRBD2. With 3 bases clipped from V and 4 bases from J, the junction kept 16 bases outside the gene matches. Germline V lookup: CDR1 MRHNA, CDR2 SNTAGT. There are 18 residues in the CDR3. The CDR3: CASSESQCGLAGGETQYF. The CDR3 DNA is TGTGCCAGCAGTGAATCTCAATGCGGTCTAGCGGGTGGAGAGACCCAGTACTTC.

This clone was counted a few times. This chain uses TRBV27 with TRBJ1-2; D gene ambiguous. Trimming removed 3 bases from V and 8 bases from J, with 16 bases in between. Germline loops: CDR1 MNHEY, CDR2 SMNVEV (reference sequence). The CDR3 spans 14 residues. CDR3 loop: CASSFGVREGGYTF. In DNA form, the CDR3 reads TGTGCCAGCAGTTTCGGGGTGCGGGAAGGCGGCTACACCTTC.

CDR3 loop: CASGQASYEQYF. The DNA for the CDR3 is TGTGCCAGCGGACAGGCATCCTACGAGCAGTACTTC. The V gene is TRBV7-9, the J gene TRBJ2-7; TRBD1 agrees at 7 bases. CDR1 is SEHNR, CDR2 FQNEAQ, per germline (reference sequence). V gave up 8 bases and J gave up 1 base; unmatched junction bases: 2. This CDR3 spans 12 amino acids. The full variable domain, completed using reference TRBV7-9 and TRBJ2-7, is DTGVSQNPRHKITKRGQNVTFRCDPISEHNRLYWYRQTLGQGPEFLTYFQNEAQLEKSRLLSDRFSAERPKGSFSTLEIQRTEQGDSAMYLCASGQASYEQYFGPGTRLTVT.

This sequence joins TRBV20-1 and TRBJ2-3, with D unresolved. Germline V gene lookup returns CDR1 DFQATT and CDR2 SNEGSKA (reference sequence). This CDR3 spans 11 amino acids. The CDR3 loop is CSSWAVDTQYF. DNA of the CDR3: TGCTCCTCCTGGGCCGTAGATACGCAGTATTTT.

The sample holds a few counts of this clone. This chain connects TRBV29-1 to TRBJ2-2, with 14 bases fitting TRBD2. V shed 5 bases, J shed 3 bases, and the junction held 5 bases outside the gene matches. The CDR3 consists of 16 residues. Germline CDR1 and CDR2: SQVTM and ANQGSEA. CDR3: CSVRGLAGGHTGELFF. The CDR3 coding sequence is TGCAGCGTTCGAGGACTAGCGGGAGGACACACCGGGGAGCTGTTTTTT.

The gene calls are TRBV11-2 and TRBJ2-3; 9 bases agree with TRBD1. J lost 0 bases, V lost 1 base, and 5 bases had no gene match. The CDR3 extends over 17 amino acids. The germline V gene encodes CDR1 SGHAT and CDR2 FQNNGV. The CDR3 region has the DNA TGTGCCAGCAGCTTAGGACAGGGGGTTTCTAGCACAGATACGCAGTATTTT. Its protein product is CASSLGQGVSSTDTQYF.

The table lists this clone with a few counts. V and J are TRBV7-8 and TRBJ1-1, with a tentative D call TRBD1 (6 bases). From germline, CDR1 is SGHVS and CDR2 FQNEAQ. The CDR3 is made up of 14 amino acids. Trimming removed 1 base from V and 2 bases from J, with 8 bases in between. As DNA, the CDR3 is TGTGCCAGCAGCTTAGGGACAGCAAACACTGAAGCTTTCTTT. Translated, it gives CASSLGTANTEAFF.

The chain carries TRBV28 and TRBJ2-5, with 7 bases that match TRBD2. With V trimmed by 7 bases and J by 2 bases, 4 bases remained unmatched. Germline CDR1 and CDR2: MDHEN and SYDVKM. This CDR3 contains 13 residues. In DNA form, the CDR3 reads TGTGCCAGCAACCCAGCGGGGCAAGAGACCCAGTACTTC. Its protein is CASNPAGQETQYF.

This clone was counted only a few times. This chain joins TRBV7-6 and TRBJ2-5, with 8 bases matching TRBD2. Germline values: CDR1 SGHVS, CDR2 FNYEAQ. This CDR3 is 15 amino acids long. J gave up 1 base and V 3 bases, and 4 bases lay outside the gene matches. CDR3 sequence reads: CASSFYSGTQETQYF. CDR3 nucleotide sequence: TGTGCCAGCAGCTTCTATAGCGGGACCCAAGAGACCCAGTACTTC.

This clone was observed a handful of times. Distinct nucleotide sequences in the sample also encode this CDR3. The chain couples TRBV29-1 to TRBJ2-5, with unresolved D. V was clipped by 2 bases and J by 2 bases, with 12 bases between them. From germline, CDR1 is SQVTM and CDR2 ANQGSEA. The CDR3 is 14 residues long. The DNA of the CDR3 is TGCAGCGTTGAAACGCAGGCTCAACAAGAGACCCAGTACTTC. Its protein product is CSVETQAQQETQYF. The whole variable domain, remainder taken from reference TRBV29-1 and TRBJ2-5, is SAVISQKPSRDICQRGTSLTIQCQVDSQVTMMFWYRQQPGQSLTLIATANQGSEATYESGFVIDKFPISRPNLTFSTLTVSNMSPEDSSIYLCSVETQAQQETQYFGPGTRLLVL.

To note about this clone: At one end, the junction sequence differs from germline, possibly due to a read error. The chain links TRBV30 to TRBJ1-3, with unresolved D. Germline V gene lookup returns CDR1 GTSNPN and CDR2 SVGIG (reference sequence). The CDR3 extends over 14 amino acids. The CDR3: CAWNAWASGNTIYF. The CDR3 region has the DNA TGTGCGTGGAATGCCTGGGCCTCTGGAAACACCATATATTTT.

This clone was seen a few times. The chain couples TRBV4-2 to TRBJ1-2, with TRBD1 matching 8 bases. The CDR3 totals 15 residues. CDR1 is LGHNA and CDR2 is YNFKEQ in the germline V gene. The trim removed 2 bases at V and 3 bases at J, leaving 5 bases unmatched. CDR3 sequence (DNA): TGTGCCAGCAGCCAAACAGGGGGGGTCGACTATGGCTACACCTTC. It specifies CASSQTGGVDYGYTF.

This rearrangement joins TRBV2 to TRBJ2-2; the match to TRBD1 covers 12 bases. V trimming: 3 bases; J trimming: 3 bases; junction bases outside the gene matches: 2. Germline values: CDR1 SNHLY, CDR2 FYNNEI. CDR3 length: 16 residues. The CDR3 DNA follows: TGTGCCAGCAGTGAGGGACAGGGGGCAGACACCGGGGAGCTGTTTTTT. The encoded protein is CASSEGQGADTGELFF.

The chain joins TRBV5-1 to TRBJ2-3; D perhaps matches TRBD2 (6 bases). Germline loops: CDR1 SGHRS, CDR2 YFSETQ. The germline V and J ends were trimmed by 0 bases and 4 bases, with 12 bases remaining between them. The CDR3 is made up of 15 amino acids. The CDR3 loop reads CASSLGGGRSDTQYF. CDR3 in DNA: TGCGCCAGCAGCTTGGGTGGGGGGAGGTCAGATACGCAGTATTTT.

This clone was counted a few times. The chain carries TRBV7-2 and TRBJ2-3, with 13 nucleotides matching TRBD2. V lost 5 bases, J lost 2 bases, and 7 bases stayed unmatched. CDR1 and CDR2 (germline): SGHTA, FQGNSA. The CDR3 runs 17 residues. CDR3 amino acids: CASSPPGLAGTTDTQYF. The CDR3 DNA reads TGTGCCAGCAGCCCACCGGGACTAGCGGGGACCACAGATACGCAGTATTTT.

The chain uses TRBV6-6 and TRBJ1-5; D is ambiguous. Trimming took off 2 bases at V and 4 bases at J, with 6 bases between the two ends. Germline V gene sequence: CDR1 MNHNY, CDR2 SVGAGI (reference sequence). This CDR3 is 13 amino acids long. This CDR3 is CASSYQDNQPQHF. The CDR3 nucleotides are TGTGCCAGCAGTTACCAGGATAATCAGCCCCAGCATTTT.

V is TRBV27 and J is TRBJ2-7, with D tentatively TRBD2 (6 bases). Germline V gene sequence: CDR1 MNHEY, CDR2 SMNVEV (reference sequence). The CDR3 sequence is 18 residues long. V was trimmed by 2 bases and J by 3 bases, leaving 23 bases between them. The CDR3 sequence is CASSLKVNPGTRLYEQYF. The DNA of the CDR3 is TGTGCCAGCAGTTTAAAAGTTAATCCAGGGACTCGTCTCTACGAGCAGTACTTC.

This clone was counted a few times. The V and J genes are TRBV4-3 and TRBJ2-3, with 9 positions matching TRBD2. The germline V gene encodes CDR1 LGHNA and CDR2 YSLEER. The CDR3 loop spans 16 amino acids. The ends lost 4 bases at V and 1 base at J; junction bases unmatched: 6. The CDR3 DNA follows: TGCGCCAGCAGCCGCGGCGGGAGGGTCGGCACAGATACGCAGTATTTT. This encodes CASSRGGRVGTDTQYF.

The chain employs TRBV30 and TRBJ1-1; possibly TRBD1 for D (6 bases). The CDR3 has 14 amino acids. Germline V gene lookup returns CDR1 GTSNPN and CDR2 SVGIG (reference sequence). The ends were cut back, 0 bases at V and 7 bases at J, with 15 bases in the middle. The CDR3 loop reads CAWSVAGAWVEAFF. The DNA for the CDR3 is TGTGCCTGGAGTGTTGCGGGGGCTTGGGTTGAAGCTTTCTTT.

The chain combines TRBV6-4 with TRBJ2-3; the match to TRBD1 covers 8 bases. With V trimmed by 3 bases and J by 1 base, 0 bases remained unmatched. The CDR3 contains 14 residues. The germline gives CDR1 MRHNA, CDR2 SNTAGT. The chain's CDR3 is CASSEGQGTDTQYF. In DNA form, the CDR3 reads TGTGCCAGCAGTGAGGGACAGGGCACAGATACGCAGTATTTT.

Details on this clone: One end of the junction fails to match germline, which may point to a read error. The chain carries TRBV13 and TRBJ2-3; possibly TRBD2 for D (6 bases). CDR3 size: 17 residues. CDR1 and CDR2 (germline): PRHDT, FYEKMQ (reference sequence). CDR3 DNA: TGTGCCAGCAGCTTAGGCCTCGGGGGAGGAAACACAGATGCGCAGTATTTT. As protein: CASSLGLGGGNTDAQYF.